The present T cell receptor (beta chain) was sequenced within a study of early T cells in non-severe SARS-CoV-2 infection. In the library, individual cDNA molecules carried attached unique molecular identifiers. TCRdb reprocessed the 5' RACE reads with MiXCR, giving one entry per CDR3 protein. This table has around 77,000 distinct CDR3 sequences, about 5% appearing once. CDR3 length equals 15 residues. Looked up from germline, CDR1 is MNHNS and CDR2 is SASEGT. V lost 5 bases, J lost 2 bases, and 5 bases stayed unmatched. This receptor was taken from an adult who was a healthcare worker with PCR-confirmed SARS-CoV-2 infection or an uninfected control (not recorded which). This sample comprised whole blood, obtained at baseline. The rearrangement joins TRBV6-1 to TRBJ2-1; 8 bases match TRBD2. CDR3 DNA sequence: TGTGCCAGCAGTACTAGCGGTGGGGCCTACAATGAGCAGTTCTTC. As protein: CASSTSGGAYNEQFF.